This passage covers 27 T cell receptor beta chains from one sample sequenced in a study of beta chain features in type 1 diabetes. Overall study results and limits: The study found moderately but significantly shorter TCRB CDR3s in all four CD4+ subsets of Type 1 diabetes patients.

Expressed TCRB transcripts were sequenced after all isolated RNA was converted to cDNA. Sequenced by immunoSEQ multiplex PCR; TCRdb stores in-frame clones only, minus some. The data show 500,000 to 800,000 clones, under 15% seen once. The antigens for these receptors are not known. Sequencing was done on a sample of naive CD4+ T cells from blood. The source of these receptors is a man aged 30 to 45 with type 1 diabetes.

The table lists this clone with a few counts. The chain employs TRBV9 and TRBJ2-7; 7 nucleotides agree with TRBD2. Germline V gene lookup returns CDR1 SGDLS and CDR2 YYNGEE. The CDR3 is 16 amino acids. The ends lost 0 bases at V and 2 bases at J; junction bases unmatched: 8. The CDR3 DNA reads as TGTGCCAGCAGCGTAGACGCGGGGGTCACCCCCTACGAGCAGTACTTC. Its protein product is CASSVDAGVTPYEQYF.

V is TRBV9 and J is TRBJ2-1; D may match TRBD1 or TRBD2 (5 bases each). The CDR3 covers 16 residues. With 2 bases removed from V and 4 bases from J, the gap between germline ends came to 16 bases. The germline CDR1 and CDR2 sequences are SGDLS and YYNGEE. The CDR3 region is CASSVFRGDRYNEQFF. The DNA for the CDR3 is TGTGCCAGCAGCGTTTTTCGGGGCGACAGATACAATGAGCAGTTCTTC.

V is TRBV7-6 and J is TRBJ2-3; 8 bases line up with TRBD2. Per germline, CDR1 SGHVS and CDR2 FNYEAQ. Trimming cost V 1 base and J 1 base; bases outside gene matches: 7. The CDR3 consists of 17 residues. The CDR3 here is CASSLVGGGIRTDTQYF. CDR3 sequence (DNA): TGTGCCAGCAGCTTAGTCGGCGGGGGGATTCGCACAGATACGCAGTATTTT. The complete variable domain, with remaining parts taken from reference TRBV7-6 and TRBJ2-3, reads GAGVSQSPRYKVTKRGQDVALRCDPISGHVSLYWYRQALGQGPEFLTYFNYEAQQDKSGLPNDRFSAERPEGSISTLTIQRTEQRDSAMYRCASSLVGGGIRTDTQYFGPGTRLTVL.

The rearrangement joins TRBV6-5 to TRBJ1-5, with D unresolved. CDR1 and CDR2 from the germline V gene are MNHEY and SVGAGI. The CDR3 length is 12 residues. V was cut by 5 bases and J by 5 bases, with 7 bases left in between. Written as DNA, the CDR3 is TGTGCCAGCAGTCGGCCCTATCAGCCCCAGCATTTT. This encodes CASSRPYQPQHF.

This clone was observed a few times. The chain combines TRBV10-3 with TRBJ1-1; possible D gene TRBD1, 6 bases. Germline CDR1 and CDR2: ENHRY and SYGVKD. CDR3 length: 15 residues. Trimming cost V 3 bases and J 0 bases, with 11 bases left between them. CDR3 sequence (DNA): TGTGCCATCAGTGATCGGGGGCAGGTGAACACTGAAGCTTTCTTT. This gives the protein CAISDRGQVNTEAFF.

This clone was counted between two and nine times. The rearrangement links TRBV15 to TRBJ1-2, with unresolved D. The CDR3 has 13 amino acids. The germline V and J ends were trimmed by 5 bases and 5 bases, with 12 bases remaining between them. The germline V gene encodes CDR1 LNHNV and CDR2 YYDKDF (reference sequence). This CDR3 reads CATSEPEVYGYTF. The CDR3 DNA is TGTGCCACCAGCGAGCCAGAGGTTTATGGCTACACCTTC.

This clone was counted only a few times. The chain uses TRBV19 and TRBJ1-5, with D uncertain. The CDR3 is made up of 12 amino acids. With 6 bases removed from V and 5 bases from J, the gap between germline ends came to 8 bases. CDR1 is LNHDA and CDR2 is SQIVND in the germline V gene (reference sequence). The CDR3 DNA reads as TGTGCCAGTAGCTTCTCGGATCAGCCCCAGCATTTT. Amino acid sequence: CASSFSDQPQHF.

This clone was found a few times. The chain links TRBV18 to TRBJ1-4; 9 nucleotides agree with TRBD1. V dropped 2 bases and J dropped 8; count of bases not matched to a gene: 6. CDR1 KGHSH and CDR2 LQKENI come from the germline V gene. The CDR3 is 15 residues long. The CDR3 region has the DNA TGTGCCAGCTCACCATGGACAGGGGAACTCGAAAAACTGTTTTTT. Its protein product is CASSPWTGELEKLFF.

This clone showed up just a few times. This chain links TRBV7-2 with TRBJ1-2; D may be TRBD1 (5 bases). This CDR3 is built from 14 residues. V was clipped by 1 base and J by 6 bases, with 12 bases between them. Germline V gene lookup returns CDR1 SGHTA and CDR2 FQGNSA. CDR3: CASSLVRESDGYTF. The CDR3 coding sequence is TGTGCCAGCAGCTTAGTCAGGGAGTCGGATGGCTACACCTTC.

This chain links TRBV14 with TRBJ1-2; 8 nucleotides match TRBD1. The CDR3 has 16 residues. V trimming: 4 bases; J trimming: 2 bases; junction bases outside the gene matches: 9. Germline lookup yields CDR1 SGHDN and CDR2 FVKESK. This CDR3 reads CASSRETGGSNYGYTF. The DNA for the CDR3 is TGTGCCAGCAGCCGTGAAACAGGGGGTTCGAACTATGGCTACACCTTC.

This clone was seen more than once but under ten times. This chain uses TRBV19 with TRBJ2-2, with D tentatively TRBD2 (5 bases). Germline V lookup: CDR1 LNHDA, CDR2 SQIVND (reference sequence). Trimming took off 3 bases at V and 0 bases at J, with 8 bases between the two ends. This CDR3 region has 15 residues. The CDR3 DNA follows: TGTGCCAGTAGTATCCCGGAGGCGAACACCGGGGAGCTGTTTTTT. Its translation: CASSIPEANTGELFF.

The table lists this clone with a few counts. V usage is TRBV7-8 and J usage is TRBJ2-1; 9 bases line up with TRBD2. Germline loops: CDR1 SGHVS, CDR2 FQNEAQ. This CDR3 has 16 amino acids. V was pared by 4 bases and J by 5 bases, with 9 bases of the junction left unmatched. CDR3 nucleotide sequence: TGTGCCAGCAGCTCAAGCGGGGGGCGAGCGAACAATGAGCAGTTCTTC. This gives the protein CASSSSGGRANNEQFF.

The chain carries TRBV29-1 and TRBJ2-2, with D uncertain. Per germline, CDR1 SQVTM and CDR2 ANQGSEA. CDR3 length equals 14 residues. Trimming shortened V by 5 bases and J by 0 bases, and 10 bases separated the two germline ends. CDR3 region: CSVSNSANTGELFF. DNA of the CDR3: TGCAGCGTTTCCAACAGCGCGAACACCGGGGAGCTGTTTTTT.

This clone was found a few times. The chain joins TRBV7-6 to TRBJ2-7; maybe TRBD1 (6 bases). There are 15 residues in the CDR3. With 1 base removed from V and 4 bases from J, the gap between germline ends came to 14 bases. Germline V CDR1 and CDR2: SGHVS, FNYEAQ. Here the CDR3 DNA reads TGTGCCAGCAGCTTAGTCTCTGCAGGGGCGTACGAGCAGTACTTC. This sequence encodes CASSLVSAGAYEQYF.

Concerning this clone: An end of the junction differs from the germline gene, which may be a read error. In DNA, the CDR3 is TGCGCCAGCAGCTTAGGGACAGCGGGGGGAGAGACCCAGTACTTC. It yields the protein CASSLGTAGGETQYF. V usage is TRBV7-6 and J usage is TRBJ2-5; TRBD2 matches at 9 bases. This CDR3 comprises 15 residues. CDR1 is SGHVS, CDR2 FNYEAQ, per germline.

The CDR3 region is CASSFGSGEFYEQYF. CDR3 nucleotide sequence: TGTGCCAGCAGCTTTGGGTCGGGTGAGTTCTACGAGCAGTACTTC. This rearrangement joins TRBV7-8 to TRBJ2-7, with D hard to call. CDR1 SGHVS and CDR2 FQNEAQ come from the germline V gene. This CDR3 is 15 amino acids long. Trimming took off 3 bases at V and 3 bases at J, with 15 bases between the two ends.

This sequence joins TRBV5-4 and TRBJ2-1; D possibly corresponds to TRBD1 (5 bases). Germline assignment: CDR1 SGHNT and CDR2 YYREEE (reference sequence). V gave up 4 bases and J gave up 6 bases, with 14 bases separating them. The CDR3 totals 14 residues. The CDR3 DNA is TGTGCCAGCAGCCAAAAGACAGTTCCCAATGAGCAGTTCTTC. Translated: CASSQKTVPNEQFF.

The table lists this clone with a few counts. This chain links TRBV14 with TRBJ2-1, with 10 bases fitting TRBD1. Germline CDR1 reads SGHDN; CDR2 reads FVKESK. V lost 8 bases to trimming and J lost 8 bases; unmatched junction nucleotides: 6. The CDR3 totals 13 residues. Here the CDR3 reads CASSRQGAHEQFF. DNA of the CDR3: TGTGCCAGCTCCAGACAGGGGGCCCATGAGCAGTTCTTC.

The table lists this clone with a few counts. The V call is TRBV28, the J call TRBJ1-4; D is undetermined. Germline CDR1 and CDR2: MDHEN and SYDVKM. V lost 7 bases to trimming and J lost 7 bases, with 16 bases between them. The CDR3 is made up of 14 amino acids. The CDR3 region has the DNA TGTGCCAGCACCGTACCCGATCCTAGTGAAAAACTGTTTTTT. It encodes CASTVPDPSEKLFF.

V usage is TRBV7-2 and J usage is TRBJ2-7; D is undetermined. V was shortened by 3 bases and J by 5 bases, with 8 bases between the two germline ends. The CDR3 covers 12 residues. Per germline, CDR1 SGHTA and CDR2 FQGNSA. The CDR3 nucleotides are TGTGCCAGCAGCTTGCAAGGAAACGAGCAGTACTTC. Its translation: CASSLQGNEQYF.

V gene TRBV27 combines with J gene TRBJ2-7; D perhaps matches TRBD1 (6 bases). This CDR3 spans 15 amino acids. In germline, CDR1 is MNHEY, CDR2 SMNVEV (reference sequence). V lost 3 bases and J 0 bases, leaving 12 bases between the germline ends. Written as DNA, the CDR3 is TGTGCCAGCAGTTTCGCAGGGGCGGACTCCTACGAGCAGTACTTC. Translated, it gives CASSFAGADSYEQYF.

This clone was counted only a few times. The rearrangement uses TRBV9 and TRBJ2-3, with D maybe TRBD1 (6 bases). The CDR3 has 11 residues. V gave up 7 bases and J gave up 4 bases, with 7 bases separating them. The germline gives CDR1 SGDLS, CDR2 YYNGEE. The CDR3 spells CASGGPDTQYF. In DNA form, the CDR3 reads TGTGCCAGCGGGGGCCCAGATACGCAGTATTTT.

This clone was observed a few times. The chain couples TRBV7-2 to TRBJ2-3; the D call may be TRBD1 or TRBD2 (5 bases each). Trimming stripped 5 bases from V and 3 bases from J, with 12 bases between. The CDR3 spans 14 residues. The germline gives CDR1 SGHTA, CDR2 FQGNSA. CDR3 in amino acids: CASSLGRETDTQYF. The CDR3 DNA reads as TGTGCCAGCAGCCTGGGACGGGAAACAGATACGCAGTATTTT. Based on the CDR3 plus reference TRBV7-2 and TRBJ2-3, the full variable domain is GAGVSQSPSNKVTEKGKDVELRCDPISGHTALYWYRQSLGQGLEFLIYFQGNSAPDKSGLPSDRFSAERTGGSVSTLTIQRTQQEDSAVYLCASSLGRETDTQYFGPGTRLTVL.

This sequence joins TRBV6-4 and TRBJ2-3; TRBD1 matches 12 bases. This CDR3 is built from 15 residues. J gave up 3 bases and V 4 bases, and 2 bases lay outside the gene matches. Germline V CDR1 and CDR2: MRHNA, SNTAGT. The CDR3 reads CASSGGQGATDTQYF. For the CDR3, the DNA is TGTGCCAGCAGTGGGGGACAGGGGGCAACAGATACGCAGTATTTT.

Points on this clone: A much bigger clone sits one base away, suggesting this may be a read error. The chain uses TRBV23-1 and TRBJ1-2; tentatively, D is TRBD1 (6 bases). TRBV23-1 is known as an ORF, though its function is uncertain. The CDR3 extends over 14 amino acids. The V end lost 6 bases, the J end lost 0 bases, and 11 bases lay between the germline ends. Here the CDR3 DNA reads TGCGCCAGCAGCCCCCGGACAGCTAACTATGGCTACACCTTC. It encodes CASSPRTANYGYTF.

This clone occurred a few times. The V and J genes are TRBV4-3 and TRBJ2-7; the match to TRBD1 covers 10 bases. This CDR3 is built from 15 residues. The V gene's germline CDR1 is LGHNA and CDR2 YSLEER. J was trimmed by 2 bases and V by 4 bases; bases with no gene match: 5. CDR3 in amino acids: CASSRTGTGAYEQYF. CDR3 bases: TGCGCCAGCAGCCGAACCGGGACAGGGGCCTACGAGCAGTACTTC.

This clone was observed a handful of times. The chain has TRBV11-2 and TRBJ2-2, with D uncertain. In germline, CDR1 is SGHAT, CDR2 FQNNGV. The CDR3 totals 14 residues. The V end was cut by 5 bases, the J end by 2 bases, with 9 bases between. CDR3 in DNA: TGTGCCAGCAGCCCTGGGGTCAACACCGGGGAGCTGTTTTTT. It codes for CASSPGVNTGELFF. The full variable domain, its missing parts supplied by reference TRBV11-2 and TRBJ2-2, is EAGVAQSPRYKIIEKRQSVAFWCNPISGHATLYWYQQILGQGPKLLIQFQNNGVVDDSQLPKDRFSAERLKGVDSTLKIQPAKLEDSAVYLCASSPGVNTGELFFGEGSRLTVL.